A single sample gave rise to the 28 T cell receptor beta chains below, sequenced in a study of CD8+ T cells in alopecia areata. Following RNA extraction, reverse transcription yielded cDNA that acted as the sequencing template. TCRdb's table, derived via immunoSEQ multiplex PCR, lists solely in-frame clones and lacks some. The sample shows around 60,000 clones, around 44% of them seen only once. The sample taken for sequencing was NKG2D-low CD8+ T cells sorted from blood. These TCRs come from a human donor with alopecia areata.

This clone was counted a few times. The gene calls are TRBV7-8 and TRBJ2-5, with 9 bases that match TRBD1. The CDR3 contains 15 residues. Germline CDR1 and CDR2: SGHVS and FQNEAQ. With 5 bases clipped from V and 5 bases from J, the junction kept 9 bases outside the gene matches. CDR3 loop: CASSQNRGLLETQYF. CDR3 DNA: TGTGCCAGCAGCCAAAACAGGGGGCTCCTGGAGACCCAGTACTTC. The variable domain in full, with the rest retrieved from reference TRBV7-8 and TRBJ2-5, is GAGVSQSPRYKVAKRGQDVALRCDPISGHVSLFWYQQALGQGPEFLTYFQNEAQLDKSGLPSDRFFAERPEGSVSTLKIQRTQQEDSAVYLCASSQNRGLLETQYFGPGTRLLVL.

At least ten counts were recorded for this clone. J is TRBJ2-2 and V is TRBV4-3, with no clear D. The CDR3 has 14 amino acids. Trimming removed 4 bases from V and 3 bases from J, with 9 bases in between. Germline values: CDR1 LGHNA, CDR2 YSLEER. Here the CDR3 reads CASSRGRDTGELFF. CDR3 coding DNA: TGCGCCAGCAGCCGCGGAAGAGACACCGGGGAGCTGTTTTTT.

This clone was observed a few times. The CDR3 DNA reads as TGTGCCAGTAGTATAGCCGGCACTGAAGCTTTCTTT. It encodes CASSIAGTEAFF. V is TRBV19 and J is TRBJ1-1; D unclear. Trimming left V 1 base short and J 4 bases short, with 4 bases between. CDR3 length equals 12 residues. CDR1 is LNHDA and CDR2 is SQIVND in the germline V gene (reference sequence).

The V call is TRBV15, the J call TRBJ2-7, with TRBD1 identical over 8 bases. Germline V gives CDR1 LNHNV, CDR2 YYDKDF (reference sequence). The CDR3 has 17 residues. The V gene end was trimmed by 2 bases and the J gene end by 1 base; junction bases not matched to a gene: 10. DNA of the CDR3: TGTGCCACCAGCAGACGAATCGGGACAGGTCCTTCCTACGAGCAGTACTTC. Its protein product is CATSRRIGTGPSYEQYF.

The table lists this clone with a few counts. The chain combines TRBV2 with TRBJ1-2; D gene uncertain. The CDR3 extends over 11 amino acids. The germline V gene encodes CDR1 SNHLY and CDR2 FYNNEI. The ends were cut back, 3 bases at V and 5 bases at J, with 4 bases in the middle. Here the CDR3 reads CASSDGYGYTF. DNA for the CDR3: TGTGCCAGCAGTGACGGGTATGGCTACACCTTC.

This clone was counted a few times. The CDR3 DNA reads TGCAGCGTTAAAGGGGGCGAGGGGACAGATACGCAGTATTTT. This translates into CSVKGGEGTDTQYF. The rearrangement joins TRBV29-1 to TRBJ2-3, with 7 bases matching TRBD1. Unmatched junction bases numbered 8, after V lost 5 bases and J lost 3 bases. Germline values: CDR1 SQVTM, CDR2 ANQGSEA. The CDR3 loop spans 14 amino acids.

Points on this clone: Other DNA variants within this sample encode the same CDR3. The chain links TRBV7-9 to TRBJ2-7, with a possible D match to TRBD2 (5 bases). Trimming took 8 bases from V and 0 from J, leaving 8 bases between them. CDR1 is SEHNR and CDR2 is FQNEAQ in the germline V gene (reference sequence). The CDR3 length is 12 residues. The CDR3 sequence: CASRGSSYEQYF. Here the CDR3 DNA reads TGTGCCAGCCGGGGAAGCTCCTACGAGCAGTACTTC.

This chain joins TRBV4-3 and TRBJ2-1; D tentatively reads TRBD1 or TRBD2 (5 bases each). The CDR3 has 15 residues. The germline V gene has CDR1 LGHNA and CDR2 YSLEER. V lost 4 bases to trimming and J lost 8 bases, with 18 bases between them. CDR3 sequence: CASSLVGTPQDEQFF. The CDR3 DNA sequence: TGCGCCAGCAGCCTAGTCGGGACCCCCCAGGATGAGCAGTTCTTC.

The chain is built from TRBV4-1 and TRBJ2-1, with TRBD2 as a possible D gene (5 bases). V gave up 3 bases and J gave up 9 bases, with 12 bases separating them. This CDR3 is built from 13 residues. Per germline, CDR1 MGHRA and CDR2 YSYEKL. In DNA, the CDR3 is TGCGCCAGCAGCCATAGCGAAGGCACTGAGCAGTTCTTC. Amino acid sequence: CASSHSEGTEQFF.

The chain is built from TRBV19 and TRBJ1-1, with a weak D call TRBD1 (6 bases). Germline V CDR1 and CDR2: LNHDA, SQIVND (reference sequence). Trimming cost V 3 bases and J 6 bases, with 14 bases left between them. The CDR3 is made up of 14 amino acids. The CDR3 sequence: CASSIGGPGAEAFF. DNA for the CDR3: TGTGCCAGTAGTATCGGGGGGCCCGGGGCTGAAGCTTTCTTT.

The chain uses TRBV4-1 and TRBJ1-2; D unclear. The CDR3 extends over 14 amino acids. Germline CDR1 MGHRA, CDR2 YSYEKL. The V end was cut by 3 bases, the J end by 5 bases, with 13 bases between. The CDR3: CASSHPRGRYGYTF. CDR3 bases: TGCGCCAGCAGCCATCCCCGTGGCAGATATGGCTACACCTTC.

This chain connects TRBV6-1 to TRBJ2-7; D is uncertain. The V end was cut by 0 bases, the J end by 2 bases, with 5 bases between. The CDR3 spans 13 residues. Germline assignment: CDR1 MNHNS and CDR2 SASEGT. The CDR3 here is CASSEAETYEQYF. The CDR3 region has the DNA TGTGCCAGCAGTGAAGCTGAGACCTACGAGCAGTACTTC.

J is TRBJ2-1 and V is TRBV7-2; 10 nucleotides match TRBD2. V was clipped by 1 base and J by 8 bases; unmatched bases: 5. Germline-derived CDR1 and CDR2 are SGHTA and FQGNSA. The CDR3 totals 15 residues. CDR3 protein: CASSLGTSGRYEQFF. The CDR3 nucleotides are TGTGCCAGCAGCTTAGGGACTAGCGGTCGGTATGAGCAGTTCTTC.

The chain uses TRBV13 and TRBJ2-5, with D unresolved. TRBJ2-7 matches the DNA end more closely, so the J call is doubtful. The germline CDR1 and CDR2 sequences are PRHDT and FYEKMQ (reference sequence). CDR3 length: 13 amino acids. CDR3: CASKGGKHYEQYF. CDR3 DNA: TGTGCCAGCAAAGGTGGCAAGCACTACGAGCAGTACTTC.

V and J are TRBV29-1 and TRBJ2-7; 16 nucleotides line up with TRBD2. The CDR3 sequence is 17 residues long. Trimming at V came to 7 bases and at J to 1 base, leaving 10 bases not matched to a gene. CDR1 and CDR2 from the germline V gene are SQVTM and ANQGSEA. The CDR3 DNA reads TGCAGCGCCACGGGACTAGCGGGAGGGGAAGGGTCCTACGAGCAGTACTTC. Residues: CSATGLAGGEGSYEQYF.

The CDR3 nucleotides read TGTGCCAGCAGTTCGGGACAGCATAATGAAAAACTGTTTTTT. This codes for CASSSGQHNEKLFF. The rearrangement links TRBV6-5 to TRBJ1-4; 7 bases align to TRBD1. The trim removed 4 bases at V and 4 bases at J, leaving 3 bases unmatched. The V gene's germline CDR1 is MNHEY and CDR2 SVGAGI. This CDR3 contains 14 residues.

This clone was seen more than once but under ten times. The CDR3 reads CSVLDRGLLYEQYF. The CDR3 DNA reads as TGCAGCGTCCTGGACAGGGGCCTTCTCTACGAGCAGTACTTC. The chain links TRBV29-1 to TRBJ2-7; 9 bases fit TRBD1. The CDR3 sequence is 14 residues long. Germline assignment: CDR1 SQVTM and CDR2 ANQGSEA. The V gene end was trimmed by 6 bases and the J gene end by 3 bases; junction bases not matched to a gene: 9.

This clone was detected only a few times. The chain is built from TRBV29-1 and TRBJ1-2; TRBD1 matches 10 bases. This CDR3 comprises 17 residues. Germline values: CDR1 SQVTM, CDR2 ANQGSEA. With 7 bases clipped from V and 5 bases from J, the junction kept 19 bases outside the gene matches. This CDR3 is CSAGTGDDPSPEYGYTF. The CDR3 DNA sequence: TGCAGCGCTGGGACAGGGGATGATCCCTCACCCGAGTATGGCTACACCTTC.

This clone showed up just a few times. V gene TRBV29-1 combines with J gene TRBJ1-2; possibly TRBD1 for D (6 bases). The CDR3 is 11 residues long. V dropped 4 bases and J dropped 6 bases, with 9 bases sitting between them. Germline CDR1 and CDR2: SQVTM and ANQGSEA. The DNA of the CDR3 is TGCAGCGTTGCCCGGACAGATGGCTACACCTTC. Translation: CSVARTDGYTF. Looking up the rest from reference TRBV29-1 and TRBJ1-2 gives the full variable domain: SAVISQKPSRDICQRGTSLTIQCQVDSQVTMMFWYRQQPGQSLTLIATANQGSEATYESGFVIDKFPISRPNLTFSTLTVSNMSPEDSSIYLCSVARTDGYTFGSGTRLTVV.

This clone was counted a few times. The rearrangement links TRBV6-6 to TRBJ2-5, with D unresolved. The CDR3 extends over 13 amino acids. Trimming cost V 2 bases and J 2 bases, with 6 bases left between them. Per germline, CDR1 MNHNY and CDR2 SVGAGI (reference sequence). The CDR3 reads CASSYSQQETQYF. The CDR3 coding sequence is TGTGCCAGCAGTTACAGTCAGCAAGAGACCCAGTACTTC.

The chain carries TRBV27 and TRBJ1-3; D not resolved. V gave up 5 bases and J gave up 1 base, with 6 bases separating them. CDR1 is MNHEY, CDR2 SMNVEV, per germline (reference sequence). This CDR3 is built from 13 residues. CDR3 sequence (DNA): TGTGCCAGCAGTCTAAGATCTGGAAACACCATATATTTT. This translates into CASSLRSGNTIYF.

The chain carries TRBV6-6 and TRBJ2-1; D gene ambiguous. V shed 7 bases and J shed 0 bases, with 10 bases lying between them. Germline values: CDR1 MNHNY, CDR2 SVGAGI (reference sequence). This CDR3 has 14 amino acids. The CDR3 DNA follows: TGTGCCAGCATTAGTGGTAGCTCCTACAATGAGCAGTTCTTC. Its protein product is CASISGSSYNEQFF.

This rearrangement joins TRBV29-1 to TRBJ2-7, with D uncertain. Trimming removed 4 bases from V and 2 bases from J, with 12 bases in between. CDR1 is SQVTM, CDR2 ANQGSEA, per germline. This CDR3 has 13 amino acids. The CDR3 region has the DNA TGCAGCGTTGTAATAGGGCCTCCCTACGAGCAGTACTTC. It specifies CSVVIGPPYEQYF.

V gene TRBV29-1 combines with J gene TRBJ1-1; unclear D gene. CDR3 length equals 14 residues. The germline CDR1 and CDR2 sequences are SQVTM and ANQGSEA. V lost 0 bases to trimming and J lost 3 bases, with 11 bases between them. In nucleotides, the CDR3 is TGCAGCGTTGAAGACCCCGTAACCTACACTGAAGCTTTCTTT. Amino acid sequence: CSVEDPVTYTEAFF.

This clone appeared a few times. This chain links TRBV19 with TRBJ1-1; D is perhaps TRBD1 (5 bases). The CDR3 sequence is 12 residues long. V was trimmed by 9 bases and J by 1 base, leaving 9 bases between them. Germline values: CDR1 LNHDA, CDR2 SQIVND (reference sequence). This chain's CDR3 is CASRDGNTEAFF. The CDR3 DNA reads as TGTGCCAGCAGGGATGGGAACACTGAAGCTTTCTTT.

The CDR3 DNA is TGTGCCAGCAGCTTAGGGTTGGGGGAGCAGTACTTC. This translates into CASSLGLGEQYF. V and J are TRBV7-9 and TRBJ2-7; D remains unclear. The V gene lost 1 base and the J gene lost 7 bases, with 8 bases spanning the gap. The CDR3 consists of 12 residues. CDR1 is SEHNR, CDR2 FQNEAQ, per germline (reference sequence).

This clone was recorded many times. The CDR3 region is CASSSRMRQETQYF. In nucleotides, the CDR3 is TGTGCCAGCAGTTCGCGTATGAGGCAAGAGACCCAGTACTTC. V is TRBV28 and J is TRBJ2-5, with D uncertain. Trimming cost V 4 bases and J 2 bases, with 11 bases left between them. Germline assignment: CDR1 MDHEN and CDR2 SYDVKM. The length of the CDR3 is 14 residues.

V gene TRBV28 combines with J gene TRBJ2-5, with TRBD1 matching 9 bases. With V trimmed by 6 bases and J by 9 bases, 11 bases remained unmatched. The CDR3 has 14 residues. CDR1 is MDHEN, CDR2 SYDVKM, per germline. The CDR3 coding sequence is TGTGCCAGCAGCTTCCCCGGGACAGGGATGGCCCAGTACTTC. This encodes CASSFPGTGMAQYF.